This T cell receptor (beta chain) originates from a study of T cell changes during pregnancy in multiple sclerosis. The V gene lost 5 bases and the J gene lost 0 bases, with 7 bases spanning the gap. Per germline, CDR1 SNHLY and CDR2 FYNNEI. The CDR3 runs 13 residues. Measured with immunoSEQ multiplex PCR; TCRdb has only the in-frame clones, and not every one. The sample lists 91,000 or so clones; about 94% were seen once. Material: peripheral blood, obtained after pregnancy. This receptor was taken from a female donor with multiple sclerosis, enrolled in a pregnancy study. The V and J genes are TRBV2 and TRBJ2-5; the D gene is possibly TRBD1 (5 bases). The CDR3: CASSPRDQETQYF. CDR3 DNA sequence: TGTGCCAGCAGTCCCAGGGACCAAGAGACCCAGTACTTC.